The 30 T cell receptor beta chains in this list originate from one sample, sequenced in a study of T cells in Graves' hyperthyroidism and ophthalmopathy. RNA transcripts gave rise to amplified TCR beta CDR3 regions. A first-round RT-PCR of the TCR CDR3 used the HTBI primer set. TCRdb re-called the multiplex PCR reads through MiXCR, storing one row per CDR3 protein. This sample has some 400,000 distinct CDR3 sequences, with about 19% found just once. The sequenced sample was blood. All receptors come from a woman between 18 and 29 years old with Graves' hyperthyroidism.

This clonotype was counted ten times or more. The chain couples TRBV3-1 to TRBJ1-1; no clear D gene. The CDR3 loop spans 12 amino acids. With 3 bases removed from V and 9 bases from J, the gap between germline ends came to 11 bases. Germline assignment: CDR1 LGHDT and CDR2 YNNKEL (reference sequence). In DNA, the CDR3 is TGTGCCAGCAGCCAGAAAGGGTTTCAAGCTTTCTTT. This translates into CASSQKGFQAFF.

As DNA, the CDR3 is TGCAGTGGGATGTCCGGTGGCGGGGGGGGTAACATTCAGTACTTC. Amino acids: CSGMSGGGGGNIQYF. The rearrangement joins TRBV20-1 to TRBJ2-4, with TRBD2 matching over 9 bases. CDR3 length: 15 residues. V lost 7 bases and J lost 7; bases outside the gene matches: 14. Germline V CDR1 and CDR2: DFQATT, SNEGSKA (reference sequence).

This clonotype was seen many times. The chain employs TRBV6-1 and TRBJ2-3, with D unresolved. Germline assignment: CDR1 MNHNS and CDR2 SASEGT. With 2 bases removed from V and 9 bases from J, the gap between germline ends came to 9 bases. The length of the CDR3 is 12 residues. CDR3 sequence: CASSEMVSTQYF. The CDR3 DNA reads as TGTGCCAGCAGTGAAATGGTGAGCACGCAGTATTTT.

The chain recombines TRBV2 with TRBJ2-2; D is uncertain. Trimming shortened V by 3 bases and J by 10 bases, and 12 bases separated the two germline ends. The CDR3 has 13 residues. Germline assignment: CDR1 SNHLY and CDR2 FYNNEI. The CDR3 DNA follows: TGTGCCAGCAGTGAGCGTGTCCTCGAGGAGCTGTTTTTT. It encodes CASSERVLEELFF.

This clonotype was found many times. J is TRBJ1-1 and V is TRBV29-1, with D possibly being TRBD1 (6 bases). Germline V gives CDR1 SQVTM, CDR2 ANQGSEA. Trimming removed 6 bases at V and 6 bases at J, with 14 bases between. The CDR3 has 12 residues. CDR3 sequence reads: CSVEGGSPEAFF. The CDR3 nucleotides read TGCAGCGTCGAGGGGGGGAGCCCTGAAGCTTTCTTT.

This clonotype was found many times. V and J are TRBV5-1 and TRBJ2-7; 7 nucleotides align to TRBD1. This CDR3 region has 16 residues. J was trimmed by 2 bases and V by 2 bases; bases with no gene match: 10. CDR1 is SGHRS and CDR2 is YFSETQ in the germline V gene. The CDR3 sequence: CASSFSYRDSPYEQYF. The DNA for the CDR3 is TGCGCCAGCAGCTTCAGCTACCGGGACAGCCCCTACGAGCAGTACTTC.

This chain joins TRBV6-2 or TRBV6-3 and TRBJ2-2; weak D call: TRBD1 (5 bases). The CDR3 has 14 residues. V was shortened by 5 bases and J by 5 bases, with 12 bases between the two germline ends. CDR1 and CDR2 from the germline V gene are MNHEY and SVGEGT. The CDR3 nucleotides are TGTGCCAGCAGTGACCTACAGGAAACCGGGGAGCTGTTTTTT. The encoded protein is CASSDLQETGELFF.

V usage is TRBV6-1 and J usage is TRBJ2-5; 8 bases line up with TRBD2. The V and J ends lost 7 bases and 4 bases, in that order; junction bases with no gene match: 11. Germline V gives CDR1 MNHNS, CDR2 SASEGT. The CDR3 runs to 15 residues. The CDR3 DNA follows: TGTGCCAGCACCCAACTAGGGACTAGTGGAGAGACCCAGTACTTC. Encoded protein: CASTQLGTSGETQYF.

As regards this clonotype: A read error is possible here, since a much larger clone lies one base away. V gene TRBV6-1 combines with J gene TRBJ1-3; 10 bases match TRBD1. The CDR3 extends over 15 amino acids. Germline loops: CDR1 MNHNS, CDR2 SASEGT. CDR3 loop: CAGSEAGTGVDTIYF. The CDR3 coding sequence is TGTGCCGGCAGTGAAGCCGGGACAGGGGTCGACACCATATATTTT.

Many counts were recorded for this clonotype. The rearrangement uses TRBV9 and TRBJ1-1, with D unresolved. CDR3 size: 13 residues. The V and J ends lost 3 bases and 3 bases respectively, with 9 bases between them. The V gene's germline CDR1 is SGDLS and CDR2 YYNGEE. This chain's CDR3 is CASSGTYDTEAFF. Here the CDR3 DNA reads TGTGCCAGCAGCGGTACCTACGACACTGAAGCTTTCTTT.

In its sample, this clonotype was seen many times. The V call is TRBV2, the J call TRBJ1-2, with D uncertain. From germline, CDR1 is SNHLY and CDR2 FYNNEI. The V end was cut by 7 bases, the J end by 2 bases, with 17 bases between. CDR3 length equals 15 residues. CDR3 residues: CASNSWVNFNYGYTF. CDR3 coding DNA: TGTGCCAGCAACTCTTGGGTGAACTTCAACTATGGCTACACCTTC.

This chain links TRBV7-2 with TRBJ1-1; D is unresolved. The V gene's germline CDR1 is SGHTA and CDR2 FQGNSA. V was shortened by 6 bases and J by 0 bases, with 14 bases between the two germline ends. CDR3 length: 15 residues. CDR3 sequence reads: CASSSRVSLNTEAFF. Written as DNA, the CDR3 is TGTGCCAGCAGTTCGAGGGTCTCCCTGAACACTGAAGCTTTCTTT.

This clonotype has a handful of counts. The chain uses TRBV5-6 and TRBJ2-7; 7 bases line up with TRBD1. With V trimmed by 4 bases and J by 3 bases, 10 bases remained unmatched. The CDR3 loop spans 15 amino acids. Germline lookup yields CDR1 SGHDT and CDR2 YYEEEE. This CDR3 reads CASSAITGQDYEQYF. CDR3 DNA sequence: TGTGCCAGCAGCGCTATCACAGGACAGGACTACGAGCAGTACTTC.

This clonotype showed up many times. The CDR3 DNA follows: TGCAGTGCTAGTGAACCGGGCTGGGAGACCCAGTACTTC. Translating gives CSASEPGWETQYF. The chain couples TRBV20-1 to TRBJ2-5; no clear D. The CDR3 has 13 residues. Trimming cost V 3 bases and J 5 bases, with 13 bases left between them. CDR1 DFQATT and CDR2 SNEGSKA come from the germline V gene (reference sequence).

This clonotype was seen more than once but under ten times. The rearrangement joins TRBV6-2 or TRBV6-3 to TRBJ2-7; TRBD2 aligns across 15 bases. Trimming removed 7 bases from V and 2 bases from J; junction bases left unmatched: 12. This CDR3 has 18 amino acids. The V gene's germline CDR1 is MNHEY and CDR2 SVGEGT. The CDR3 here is CASTPLGLAGGKPYEQYF. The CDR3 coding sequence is TGTGCCAGCACCCCTCTCGGACTAGCGGGGGGGAAACCCTACGAGCAGTACTTC.

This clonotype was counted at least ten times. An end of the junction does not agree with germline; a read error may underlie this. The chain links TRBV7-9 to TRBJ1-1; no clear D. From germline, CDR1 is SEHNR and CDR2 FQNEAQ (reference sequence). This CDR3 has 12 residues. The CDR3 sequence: CASILEGTEAFF. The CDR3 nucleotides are TGTGCCAGCATCTTAGAAGGCACTGAAGCTTTCTTT.

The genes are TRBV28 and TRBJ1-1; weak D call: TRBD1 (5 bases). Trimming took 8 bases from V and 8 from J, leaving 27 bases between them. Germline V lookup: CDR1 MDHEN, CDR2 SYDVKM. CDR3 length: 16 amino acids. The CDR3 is CASERIFWTQNIEAFF. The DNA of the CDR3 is TGTGCCAGCGAGCGGATTTTTTGGACACAGAATATCGAAGCTTTCTTT. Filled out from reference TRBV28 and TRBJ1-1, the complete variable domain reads DVKVTQSSRYLVKRTGEKVFLECVQDMDHENMFWYRQDPGLGLRLIYFSYDVKMKEKGDIPEGYSVSREKKERFSLILESASTNQTSMYLCASERIFWTQNIEAFFGQGTRLTVV.

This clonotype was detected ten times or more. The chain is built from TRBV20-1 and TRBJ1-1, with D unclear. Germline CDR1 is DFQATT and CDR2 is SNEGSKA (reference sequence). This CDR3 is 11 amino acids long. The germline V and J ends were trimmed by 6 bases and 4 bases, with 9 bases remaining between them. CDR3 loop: CSAIQSTEAFF. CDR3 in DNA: TGCAGTGCAATCCAAAGCACTGAAGCTTTCTTT.

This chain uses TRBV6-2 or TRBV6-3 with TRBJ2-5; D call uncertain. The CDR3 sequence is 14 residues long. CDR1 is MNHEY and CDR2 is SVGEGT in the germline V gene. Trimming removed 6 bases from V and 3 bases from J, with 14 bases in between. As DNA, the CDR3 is TGTGCCAGCAGAGGGCCTGCCCGGGAAGAGACCCAGTACTTC. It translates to CASRGPAREETQYF.

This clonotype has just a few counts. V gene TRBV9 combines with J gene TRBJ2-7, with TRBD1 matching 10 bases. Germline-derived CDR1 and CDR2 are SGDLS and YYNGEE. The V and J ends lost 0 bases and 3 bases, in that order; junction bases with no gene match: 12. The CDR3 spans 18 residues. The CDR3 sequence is CASSVDGHGDRGNYEQYF. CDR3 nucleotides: TGTGCCAGCAGCGTAGATGGCCATGGGGACAGGGGTAACTACGAGCAGTACTTC. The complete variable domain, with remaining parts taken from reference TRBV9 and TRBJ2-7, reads DSGVTQTPKHLITATGQRVTLRCSPRSGDLSVYWYQQSLDQGLQFLIQYYNGEERAKGNILERFSAQQFPDLHSELNLSSLELGDSALYFCASSVDGHGDRGNYEQYFGPGTRLTVT.

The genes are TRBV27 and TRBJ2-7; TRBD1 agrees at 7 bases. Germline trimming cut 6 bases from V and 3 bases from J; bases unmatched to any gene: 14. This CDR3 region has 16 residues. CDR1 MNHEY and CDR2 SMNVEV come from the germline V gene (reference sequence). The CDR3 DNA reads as TGTGCCAGCAGCCCACGCCCGGACAGGTTAAACTACGAGCAGTACTTC. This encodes CASSPRPDRLNYEQYF.

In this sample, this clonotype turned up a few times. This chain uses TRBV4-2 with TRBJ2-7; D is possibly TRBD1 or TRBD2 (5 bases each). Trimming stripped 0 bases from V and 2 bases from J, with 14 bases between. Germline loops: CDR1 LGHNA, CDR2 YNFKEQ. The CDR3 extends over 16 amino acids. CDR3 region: CASSQEWQRDPYEQYF. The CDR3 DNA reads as TGTGCCAGCAGCCAAGAATGGCAGAGGGACCCCTACGAGCAGTACTTC.

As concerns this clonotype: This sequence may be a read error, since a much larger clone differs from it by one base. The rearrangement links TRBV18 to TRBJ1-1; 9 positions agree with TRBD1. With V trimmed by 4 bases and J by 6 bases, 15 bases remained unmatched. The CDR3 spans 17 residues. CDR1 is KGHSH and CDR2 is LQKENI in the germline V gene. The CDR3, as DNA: TGTGCCAGCTCACTACAGGGGGCGACGGTCGGGTTCGCTGAAGCTTTCTTT. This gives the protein CASSLQGATVGFAEAFF.

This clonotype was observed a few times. The CDR3: CASSSDWDTQYF. For the CDR3, the DNA is TGTGCCAGTAGTAGCGACTGGGATACGCAGTATTTT. The rearrangement links TRBV19 to TRBJ2-3; D remains ambiguous. The V gene's germline CDR1 is LNHDA and CDR2 SQIVND (reference sequence). V was shortened by 4 bases and J by 6 bases, with 8 bases between the two germline ends. The CDR3 sequence is 12 residues long. The variable domain in full, with the rest retrieved from reference TRBV19 and TRBJ2-3, is DGGITQSPKYLFRKEGQNVTLSCEQNLNHDAMYWYRQDPGQGLRLIYYSQIVNDFQKGDIAEGYSVSREKKESFPLTVTSAQKNPTAFYLCASSSDWDTQYFGPGTRLTVL.

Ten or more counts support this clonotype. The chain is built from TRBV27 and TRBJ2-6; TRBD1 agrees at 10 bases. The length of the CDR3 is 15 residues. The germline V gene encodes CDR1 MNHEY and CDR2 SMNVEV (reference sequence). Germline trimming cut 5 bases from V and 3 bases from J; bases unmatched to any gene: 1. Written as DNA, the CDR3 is TGTGCCAGCAGTGGGACAGGGGTTGGGGCCAACGTCCTGACTTTC. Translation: CASSGTGVGANVLTF.

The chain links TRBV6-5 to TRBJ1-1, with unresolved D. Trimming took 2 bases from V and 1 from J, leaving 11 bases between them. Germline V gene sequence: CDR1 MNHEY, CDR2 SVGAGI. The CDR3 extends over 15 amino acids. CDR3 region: CASSYGPGWNTEAFF. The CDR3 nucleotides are TGTGCCAGCAGTTACGGGCCGGGGTGGAACACTGAAGCTTTCTTT.

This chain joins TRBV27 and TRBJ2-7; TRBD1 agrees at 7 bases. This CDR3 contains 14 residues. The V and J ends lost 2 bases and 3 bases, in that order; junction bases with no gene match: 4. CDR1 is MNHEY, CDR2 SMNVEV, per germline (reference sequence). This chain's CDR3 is CASSLMGQSYEQYF. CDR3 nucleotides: TGTGCCAGCAGTTTAATGGGACAGAGCTACGAGCAGTACTTC.

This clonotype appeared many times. The CDR3 reads CASSPGQSDTEAFF. The CDR3 DNA reads TGTGCCAGTAGTCCCGGACAGAGCGACACTGAAGCTTTCTTT. This rearrangement joins TRBV19 to TRBJ1-1; weak D call: TRBD1 (6 bases). This CDR3 has 14 residues. Trimming pared 5 bases from V and 3 bases from J, leaving 13 bases between. Germline CDR1 reads LNHDA; CDR2 reads SQIVND (reference sequence).

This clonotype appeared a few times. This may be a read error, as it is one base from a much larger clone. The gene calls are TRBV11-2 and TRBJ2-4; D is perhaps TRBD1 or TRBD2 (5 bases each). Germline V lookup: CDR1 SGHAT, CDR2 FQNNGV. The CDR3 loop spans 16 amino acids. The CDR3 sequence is CASSLVRGWAKNIKYF. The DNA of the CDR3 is TGTGCCAGCAGCTTAGTGAGGGGATGGGCCAAAAACATTAAGTACTTC.

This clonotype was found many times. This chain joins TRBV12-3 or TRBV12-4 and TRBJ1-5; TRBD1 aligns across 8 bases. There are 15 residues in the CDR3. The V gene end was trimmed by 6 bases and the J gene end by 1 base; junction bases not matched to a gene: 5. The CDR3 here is CASRFRGLSNQPQHF. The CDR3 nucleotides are TGTGCCAGCAGATTCAGGGGGCTAAGCAATCAGCCCCAGCATTTT.